Below, 18 T cell receptor beta chains from the same sample are listed, as sequenced in a study of T-cell memory formation after mild COVID-19. From the 5' RACE reads, TCRdb called clonotypes with MiXCR, one entry per CDR3 protein. The sample has about 430,000 distinct CDR3 sequences; about 24% are singletons. The sample consisted of PBMCs or a T cell subset sorted from them (not recorded which). The receptors derive from an adult woman who had mild COVID-19 (a few samples of this study predate the infection). Cell type and time point are not known.

The rearrangement joins TRBV11-3 to TRBJ2-5; D is possibly TRBD2 (5 bases). V shed 5 bases and J shed 3 bases, with 16 bases lying between them. Germline CDR1 and CDR2: SGHNT and YENEEA. The CDR3 is 15 amino acids. CDR3 coding DNA: TGTGCCAGCAGCCCGCCGGACTGGCAAAAAGAGACCCAGTACTTC. It specifies CASSPPDWQKETQYF. Full variable domain (remainder filled in from reference TRBV11-3 and TRBJ2-5): EAGVVQSPRYKIIEKKQPVAFWCNPISGHNTLYWYLQNLGQGPELLIRYENEEAVDDSQLPKDRFSAERLKGVDSTLKIQPAELGDSAVYLCASSPPDWQKETQYFGPGTRLLVL.

This clonotype was counted between two and nine times. The genes are TRBV12-3 or TRBV12-4 and TRBJ2-2; TRBD2 aligns across 7 bases. Trimming cost V 3 bases and J 3 bases; bases outside gene matches: 10. CDR3 length: 17 residues. For the CDR3, the DNA is TGTGCCAGCAGTTTGGATCCGGGACTACACTACACCGGGGAGCTGTTTTTT. This encodes CASSLDPGLHYTGELFF.

Only a few counts were recorded for this clonotype. The chain joins TRBV20-1 to TRBJ2-5; tentative D call: TRBD1 (5 bases). Trimming left V 6 bases short and J 5 bases short, with 19 bases between. The CDR3 consists of 14 residues. Germline values: CDR1 DFQATT, CDR2 SNEGSKA (reference sequence). The CDR3 DNA is TGCAGTGCCACTGGACAAGCGAACGGGGAGACCCAGTACTTC. Its protein product is CSATGQANGETQYF.

V and J are TRBV4-2 and TRBJ1-5; possibly TRBD1 for D (6 bases). The germline V gene has CDR1 LGHNA and CDR2 YNFKEQ. The CDR3 loop spans 16 amino acids. V gave up 0 bases and J gave up 7 bases, with 16 bases separating them. This CDR3 is CASSQDAARGEQPQHF. The CDR3 DNA is TGTGCCAGCAGCCAAGATGCGGCCAGGGGCGAGCAGCCCCAGCATTTT.

This clonotype was seen at least ten times. The genes are TRBV9 and TRBJ2-1, with D possibly being TRBD2 (6 bases). Trimming shortened V by 0 bases and J by 7 bases, and 14 bases separated the two germline ends. Germline CDR1 reads SGDLS; CDR2 reads YYNGEE. The CDR3 is made up of 15 amino acids. CDR3 amino acids: CASSVVSGSRNEQFF. DNA of the CDR3: TGTGCCAGCAGCGTAGTATCCGGGAGTAGGAATGAGCAGTTCTTC.

The chain has TRBV20-1 and TRBJ2-3; D not resolved. CDR1 and CDR2 (germline): DFQATT, SNEGSKA (reference sequence). The CDR3 runs to 13 residues. V lost 2 bases and J lost 4, with 10 bases in between. CDR3 bases: TGCAGTGCTAGAAGTGGTAACTCAGATACGCAGTATTTT. Translated: CSARSGNSDTQYF.

This clonotype was picked up a small number of times. This chain uses TRBV7-8 with TRBJ2-3, with 9 bases fitting TRBD1. Germline-derived CDR1 and CDR2 are SGHVS and FQNEAQ. The CDR3 covers 17 residues. Unmatched junction bases numbered 11, after V lost 4 bases and J lost 3 bases. CDR3: CASSSIVTGGGTDTQYF. The CDR3 DNA follows: TGTGCCAGCAGCTCTATTGTTACAGGGGGCGGGACAGATACGCAGTATTTT.

This sequence joins TRBV29-1 and TRBJ2-1, with D possibly being TRBD1 or TRBD2 (5 bases each). Germline CDR1 SQVTM, CDR2 ANQGSEA. The CDR3 sequence is 12 residues long. V lost 0 bases, J lost 8 bases, and 8 bases lay in between. The CDR3 DNA reads TGCAGCGTTGAAGACCGGGACGATGAGCAGTTCTTC. Translated: CSVEDRDDEQFF.

This chain uses TRBV21-1 with TRBJ2-1; the table's D call of TRBD2 was not tested on the DNA. TRBV21-1 is a pseudogene locus. This CDR3 is built from 13 residues. CDR3 DNA: TGTGCCAGCGGAGGCCATGGTGGCAATGAGCAGTTCTTC. Its protein product is CASGGHGGNEQFF.

The chain has TRBV24-1 and TRBJ2-5, with a possible D match to TRBD2 (6 bases). Trimming removed 0 bases from V and 1 base from J, with 17 bases in between. The CDR3 is 18 residues long. The germline V gene encodes CDR1 KGHDR and CDR2 SFDVKD. CDR3: CATSDLTGPEGSQETQYF. The CDR3 region has the DNA TGTGCCACCAGTGATTTGACCGGGCCGGAGGGTAGCCAAGAGACCCAGTACTTC.

This clonotype was counted between two and nine times. The chain joins TRBV6-1 to TRBJ2-5; 7 bases are shared with TRBD2. CDR3 length: 14 amino acids. Germline V CDR1 and CDR2: MNHNS, SASEGT. V dropped 3 bases and J dropped 5; count of bases not matched to a gene: 6. The CDR3 region has the DNA TGTGCCAGCAGTGAGTCGGGGGGTTGGGAGACCCAGTACTTC. Translating gives CASSESGGWETQYF.

V usage is TRBV12-3 or TRBV12-4 and J usage is TRBJ2-6, with D possibly being TRBD2 (5 bases). The CDR3 is 18 amino acids. Trimming shortened V by 6 bases and J by 0 bases, and 18 bases separated the two germline ends. DNA for the CDR3: TGTGCCAGCAGAAGAGGGTTAACCTCTCTCTCTGGGGCCAACGTCCTGACTTTC. The encoded protein is CASRRGLTSLSGANVLTF.

This clonotype appeared a few times. V usage is TRBV9 and J usage is TRBJ1-5; 8 nucleotides agree with TRBD1. V lost 2 bases, J lost 0 bases, and 10 bases stayed unmatched. The CDR3 loop spans 18 amino acids. Germline V CDR1 and CDR2: SGDLS, YYNGEE. The CDR3 protein is CASSVGQGFPNSNQPQHF. The CDR3 bases are TGTGCCAGCAGCGTCGGACAGGGCTTCCCCAATAGCAATCAGCCCCAGCATTTT.

This clonotype was detected only a few times. This chain uses TRBV7-9 with TRBJ2-1; maybe TRBD1 (5 bases). With 5 bases removed from V and 0 bases from J, the gap between germline ends came to 14 bases. The CDR3 covers 16 residues. CDR1 is SEHNR and CDR2 is FQNEAQ in the germline V gene (reference sequence). The CDR3 reads CASSPTSGISYNEQFF. The CDR3 bases are TGTGCCAGCAGCCCGACCTCAGGGATCTCCTACAATGAGCAGTTCTTC.

This clonotype was recorded many times. The CDR3 DNA reads as TGTGCCAGCAGCTTGCACACTGAAGCTTTCTTT. Residues: CASSLHTEAFF. The chain employs TRBV5-6 and TRBJ1-1, with D hard to call. Germline V gene sequence: CDR1 SGHDT, CDR2 YYEEEE. V lost 1 base and J lost 3, with 1 base in between. This CDR3 has 11 amino acids.

V usage is TRBV2 and J usage is TRBJ2-7, with TRBD1 identical over 10 bases. Trimming removed 3 bases from V and 4 bases from J; junction bases left unmatched: 3. This CDR3 region has 14 residues. CDR1 and CDR2 from the germline V gene are SNHLY and FYNNEI. The CDR3 DNA sequence: TGTGCCAGCAGTGAGGACAGGGGGACATACGAGCAGTACTTC. Translation gives CASSEDRGTYEQYF.

This clonotype was seen a few times. The chain employs TRBV14 and TRBJ1-4; D call uncertain. From germline, CDR1 is SGHDN and CDR2 FVKESK. The CDR3 consists of 15 residues. Trimming shortened V by 1 base and J by 4 bases, and 10 bases separated the two germline ends. The CDR3 protein is CASSQVARVNEKLFF. The CDR3 coding sequence is TGTGCCAGCAGCCAAGTCGCGCGTGTTAATGAAAAACTGTTTTTT.

A few counts support this clonotype. The chain links TRBV6-4 to TRBJ2-1, with TRBD2 identical over 7 bases. Germline CDR1 is MRHNA and CDR2 is SNTAGT. The CDR3 spans 13 residues. The V and J ends lost 6 bases and 9 bases, in that order; junction bases with no gene match: 8. In DNA, the CDR3 is TGTGCCAGCAGCCGGGGAGGGAATGGTGAGCAGTTCTTC. Amino acid sequence: CASSRGGNGEQFF.